This T cell receptor (beta chain) comes out of a study of T cell responses to AZD1222 COVID-19 vaccine. Sequencing was performed with immunoSEQ multiplex PCR; in TCRdb, only in-frame clones are kept and a portion is missing. Among 200,000 or so clones listed, 90% to 95% were seen once. Study results and limitations: White British ancestry dominated among donors, who included more females, and clonal diversity was possibly underestimated.

Points on this clone: Antigen unknown. The identical CDR3 is also encoded by other nucleotide sequences in the sample.

Germline CDR1 is SGHTA and CDR2 is FQGNSA. Trimming left V 5 bases short and J 1 base short, with 11 bases between. The CDR3 consists of 14 residues. Sample: peripheral blood, taken 28 days after the second AZD1222 dose. The chain joins TRBV7-2 to TRBJ1-1; a weak D match, TRBD1 (5 bases). The clonotype comes from an adult who received the AZD1222 COVID-19 vaccine. CDR3 in amino acids: CASSPGQGNTEAFF. Here the CDR3 DNA reads TGTGCCAGCAGCCCCGGCCAGGGGAACACTGAAGCTTTCTTT.